The 25 T cell receptor beta chains listed next were all sequenced from one sample in a study of chemoradiotherapy in HPV16-positive cancers. Some clones are missing from TCRdb's copy, which holds only in-frame ones; the method was immunoSEQ multiplex PCR. The sample has 930 or so clones, approximately 77% seen once; the top ten hold around 5.3%. Here the sequenced sample was tumor tissue, taken from a patient who underwent chemoradiotherapy. The receptors stem from a human donor with HPV-associated anogenital cancer.

V usage is TRBV7-8 and J usage is TRBJ1-1; D uncertain. The germline V gene has CDR1 SGHVS and CDR2 FQNEAQ. V lost 2 bases and J 7 bases, leaving 17 bases between the germline ends. The CDR3 spans 15 residues. The CDR3 loop reads CASSLFSGSVNEAFF. CDR3 DNA: TGTGCCAGCAGCTTATTTAGTGGGAGTGTAAATGAAGCTTTCTTT.

This clone came up a few times. The genes are TRBV6-1 and TRBJ1-2, with D unclear. The CDR3 consists of 13 residues. V lost 3 bases, J lost 1 base, and 6 bases lay in between. CDR1 and CDR2 from the germline V gene are MNHNS and SASEGT. CDR3 coding DNA: TGTGCCAGCAGTGACAGAATTAACTATGGCTACACCTTC. Its protein is CASSDRINYGYTF.

V is TRBV7-2 and J is TRBJ2-1; 14 bases line up with TRBD2. Germline lookup yields CDR1 SGHTA and CDR2 FQGNSA. The trim removed 2 bases at V and 9 bases at J, leaving 6 bases unmatched. This CDR3 contains 16 residues. The CDR3 sequence is CASSLRGTSGSGEQFF. CDR3 DNA sequence: TGTGCCAGCAGCTTAAGGGGGACTAGCGGGAGTGGTGAGCAGTTCTTC.

Only one count was recorded for this clone. CDR3 in amino acids: CAIRKDRQETQYF. In DNA, the CDR3 is TGTGCCATCAGGAAGGACAGACAAGAGACCCAGTACTTC. The chain carries TRBV10-3 and TRBJ2-5; D possibly corresponds to TRBD1 (6 bases). This CDR3 comprises 13 residues. Germline-derived CDR1 and CDR2 are ENHRY and SYGVKD. The germline V and J ends were trimmed by 6 bases and 2 bases, with 10 bases remaining between them.

This clone was seen a handful of times. The V call is TRBV29-1, the J call TRBJ1-1; D unclear. V dropped 6 bases and J dropped 7 bases, with 15 bases sitting between them. Germline V gives CDR1 SQVTM, CDR2 ANQGSEA. This CDR3 region has 12 residues. The CDR3 here is CSVNAWAGEAFF. The DNA of the CDR3 is TGCAGCGTCAACGCCTGGGCAGGTGAAGCTTTCTTT. Using reference TRBV29-1 and TRBJ1-1 for the parts outside the CDR3, the full variable domain is SAVISQKPSRDICQRGTSLTIQCQVDSQVTMMFWYRQQPGQSLTLIATANQGSEATYESGFVIDKFPISRPNLTFSTLTVSNMSPEDSSIYLCSVNAWAGEAFFGQGTRLTVV.

This rearrangement joins TRBV10-3 to TRBJ2-3, with a weak D call TRBD1 (7 bases). In germline, CDR1 is ENHRY, CDR2 SYGVKD. V was pared by 6 bases and J by 2 bases, with 18 bases between. This CDR3 region has 16 residues. The CDR3 spells CAISQGDSIATDTQYF. CDR3 coding DNA: TGTGCCATCAGCCAGGGGGACTCCATCGCCACAGATACGCAGTATTTT.

The V call is TRBV4-1, the J call TRBJ1-1; 9 bases map to TRBD1. The CDR3 extends over 15 amino acids. V lost 4 bases and J lost 2; bases outside the gene matches: 5. CDR1 is MGHRA and CDR2 is YSYEKL in the germline V gene. CDR3 bases: TGCGCCAGCAGCCCACAGGGGGCACCCAACACTGAAGCTTTCTTT. It yields the protein CASSPQGAPNTEAFF.

The gene calls are TRBV19 and TRBJ2-7, with D tentatively TRBD1 (5 bases). CDR1 and CDR2 (germline): LNHDA, SQIVND (reference sequence). The CDR3 spans 14 residues. V was cut by 5 bases and J by 7 bases, with 18 bases left in between. CDR3 residues: CASSSSRPAGEQYF. The CDR3 nucleotides are TGTGCCAGTAGTTCGTCACGTCCCGCAGGGGAGCAGTACTTC.

There are a few counts of this clone. The V call is TRBV6-6, the J call TRBJ1-2; tentatively, D is TRBD1 (5 bases). This CDR3 comprises 13 residues. Per the germline V gene, CDR1 is MNHNY and CDR2 is SVGAGI (reference sequence). The ends were cut back, 2 bases at V and 5 bases at J, with 9 bases in the middle. This chain's CDR3 is CASSYVGEYGYTF. In nucleotides, the CDR3 is TGTGCCAGCAGTTACGTGGGGGAATATGGCTACACCTTC.

The chain combines TRBV19 with TRBJ1-5, with 7 bases fitting TRBD1. CDR3 length: 14 residues. V dropped 3 bases and J dropped 4; count of bases not matched to a gene: 3. From germline, CDR1 is LNHDA and CDR2 SQIVND (reference sequence). The CDR3 DNA follows: TGTGCCAGTAGTATCGGGACAGCAAATCAGCCCCAGCATTTT. Its translation: CASSIGTANQPQHF.

The chain joins TRBV11-1 to TRBJ2-5; the D is unclear. The J call may be wrong; the DNA end is better matched by TRBJ2-7. Germline V gives CDR1 SGHAT, CDR2 FQDESV (reference sequence). The CDR3 totals 13 residues. The CDR3 protein is CASSPSSSYEQYF. The DNA of the CDR3 is TGTGCCAGCAGCCCTTCTAGTTCCTACGAGCAGTACTTC.

The chain links TRBV5-1 to TRBJ2-7; D could derive from TRBD1 or TRBD2 (5 bases each). CDR1 SGHRS and CDR2 YFSETQ come from the germline V gene. This CDR3 has 15 amino acids. The V end lost 4 bases, the J end lost 3 bases, and 17 bases lay between the germline ends. The CDR3 sequence: CASSRDGVAGYEQYF. The CDR3 nucleotides read TGCGCCAGCAGCCGGGACGGTGTCGCGGGCTACGAGCAGTACTTC.

The chain combines TRBV11-2 with TRBJ2-3; TRBD1 matches at 10 bases. Germline CDR1 SGHAT, CDR2 FQNNGV. Trimming cost V 6 bases and J 4 bases; bases outside gene matches: 10. The CDR3 is 16 residues long. CDR3 sequence (DNA): TGTGCCAGCAGTACTAGGGGGACAGGGGACCCAGATACGCAGTATTTT. Its translation: CASSTRGTGDPDTQYF.

This chain uses TRBV7-6 with TRBJ2-5; 12 bases line up with TRBD2. The J segment lost 5 bases and the V segment lost 5 bases, leaving 6 bases of the junction unmatched. Germline CDR1 and CDR2: SGHVS and FNYEAQ. This CDR3 comprises 15 residues. CDR3 residues: CASSETSGGVETQYF. For the CDR3, the DNA is TGTGCCAGCAGCGAGACTAGCGGGGGTGTCGAGACCCAGTACTTC.

The chain combines TRBV9 with TRBJ1-4, with 9 bases fitting TRBD1. V dropped 4 bases and J dropped 5; count of bases not matched to a gene: 6. The CDR3 extends over 15 amino acids. The germline CDR1 and CDR2 sequences are SGDLS and YYNGEE. The CDR3 here is CASSFWTGENEKLFF. DNA of the CDR3: TGTGCCAGCAGCTTTTGGACAGGGGAGAATGAAAAACTGTTTTTT.

The rearrangement uses TRBV5-4 and TRBJ1-1, with D unresolved. The CDR3 loop spans 15 amino acids. Germline assignment: CDR1 SGHNT and CDR2 YYREEE (reference sequence). The V end lost 1 base, the J end lost 3 bases, and 13 bases lay between the germline ends. CDR3 in amino acids: CASSLHGSGDTEAFF. The CDR3 region has the DNA TGTGCCAGCAGCTTGCACGGGAGCGGTGACACTGAAGCTTTCTTT.

This chain links TRBV19 with TRBJ1-2; D not certain. Germline CDR1 LNHDA, CDR2 SQIVND (reference sequence). V lost 6 bases to trimming and J lost 4 bases, with 15 bases between them. The CDR3 runs to 14 residues. CDR3 sequence: CASRPRTGSYGYTF. The CDR3 DNA reads TGTGCCAGTAGACCTCGGACGGGTTCCTATGGCTACACCTTC.

J is TRBJ1-2 and V is TRBV4-2; D might be TRBD1 (5 bases). The CDR3 is made up of 13 amino acids. Germline CDR1 reads LGHNA; CDR2 reads YNFKEQ. With 4 bases removed from V and 2 bases from J, the gap between germline ends came to 8 bases. CDR3 region: CASSPRDNYGYTF. The CDR3, as DNA: TGTGCCAGCAGCCCTCGGGACAACTATGGCTACACCTTC.

The rearrangement joins TRBV9 to TRBJ1-4; a possible D gene is TRBD1 (5 bases). The CDR3 sequence is 15 residues long. Germline assignment: CDR1 SGDLS and CDR2 YYNGEE. V was shortened by 6 bases and J by 11 bases, with 23 bases between the two germline ends. The CDR3 sequence: CASTGGDPGPQKLFF. The CDR3 DNA sequence: TGTGCCAGCACCGGAGGGGATCCGGGGCCTCAGAAACTGTTTTTT. Full variable domain (outside the CDR3, taken from reference TRBV9 and TRBJ1-4): DSGVTQTPKHLITATGQRVTLRCSPRSGDLSVYWYQQSLDQGLQFLIQYYNGEERAKGNILERFSAQQFPDLHSELNLSSLELGDSALYFCASTGGDPGPQKLFFGSGTQLSVL.

The V call is TRBV29-1, the J call TRBJ2-1, with 16 positions matching TRBD2. Germline trimming cut 7 bases from V and 4 bases from J; bases unmatched to any gene: 4. The CDR3 has 15 amino acids. Per germline, CDR1 SQVTM and CDR2 ANQGSEA. In DNA, the CDR3 is TGCAGCGGTGGGACTAGCGGGAGGGGTTACAATGAGCAGTTCTTC. This gives the protein CSGGTSGRGYNEQFF.

V gene TRBV28 combines with J gene TRBJ1-2, with 7 bases matching TRBD1. Germline assignment: CDR1 MDHEN and CDR2 SYDVKM. Trimming cost V 8 bases and J 3 bases; bases outside gene matches: 6. This CDR3 spans 13 amino acids. Here the CDR3 DNA reads TGTGCCAGCGGGGGCGGGACAGACTATGGCTACACCTTC. The encoded protein is CASGGGTDYGYTF.

This chain joins TRBV11-1 and TRBJ2-1; perhaps TRBD2 as D (5 bases). Germline V lookup: CDR1 SGHAT, CDR2 FQDESV (reference sequence). CDR3 length: 15 residues. The germline V and J ends were trimmed by 5 bases and 8 bases, with 19 bases remaining between them. The CDR3 region is CASSPGGSEVHEQFF. DNA of the CDR3: TGTGCCAGCAGCCCAGGCGGGTCCGAAGTACATGAGCAGTTCTTC.

There are a few counts of this clone. The chain combines TRBV27 with TRBJ2-7; 12 nucleotides line up with TRBD1. Germline loops: CDR1 MNHEY, CDR2 SMNVEV (reference sequence). The CDR3 sequence is 14 residues long. V shed 4 bases, J shed 5 bases, and the junction held 3 bases outside the gene matches. The CDR3 spells CASSSGQGANEQYF. As DNA, the CDR3 is TGTGCCAGCAGTTCGGGACAGGGGGCCAACGAGCAGTACTTC.

The chain carries TRBV15 and TRBJ1-1; D ambiguous. Germline assignment: CDR1 LNHNV and CDR2 YYDKDF (reference sequence). V was clipped by 0 bases and J by 1 base, with 6 bases between them. This CDR3 has 14 amino acids. In DNA, the CDR3 is TGTGCCACCAGCAGAGATCGGGGGAACACTGAAGCTTTCTTT. Encoded protein: CATSRDRGNTEAFF.

This clone was counted a few times. This chain connects TRBV5-1 to TRBJ2-7; D is uncertain. The CDR3 runs to 11 residues. The ends were cut back, 3 bases at V and 2 bases at J, with 3 bases in the middle. In germline, CDR1 is SGHRS, CDR2 YFSETQ. CDR3 sequence reads: CASSSAYEQYF. CDR3 in DNA: TGCGCCAGCAGCTCCGCCTACGAGCAGTACTTC.